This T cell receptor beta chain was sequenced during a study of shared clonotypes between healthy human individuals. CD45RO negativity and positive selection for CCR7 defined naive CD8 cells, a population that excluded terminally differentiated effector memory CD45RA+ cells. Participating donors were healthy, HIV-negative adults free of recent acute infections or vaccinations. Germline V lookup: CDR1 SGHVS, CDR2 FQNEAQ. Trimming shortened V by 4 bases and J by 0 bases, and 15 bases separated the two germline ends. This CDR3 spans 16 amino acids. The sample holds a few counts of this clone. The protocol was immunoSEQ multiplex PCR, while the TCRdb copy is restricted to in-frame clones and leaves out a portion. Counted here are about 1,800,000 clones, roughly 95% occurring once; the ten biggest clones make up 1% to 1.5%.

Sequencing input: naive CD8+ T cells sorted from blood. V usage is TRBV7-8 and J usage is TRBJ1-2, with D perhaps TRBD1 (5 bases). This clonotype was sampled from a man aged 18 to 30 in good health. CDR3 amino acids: CASSSPGGEANYGYTF. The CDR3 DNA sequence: TGTGCCAGCAGCTCACCCGGGGGAGAAGCTAACTATGGCTACACCTTC.